This T cell receptor beta chain is from a study of blood T cell repertoires in COVID-19. Turning to the study itself: In each case, the material was cDNA or gDNA derived from T cells, B-cell-depleted T cells, or PBMCs.

Trimming cost V 2 bases and J 7 bases, with 18 bases left between them. The CDR3 is made up of 16 amino acids. CDR1 and CDR2 (germline): KGHSH, LQKENI. Method: immunoSEQ multiplex PCR; TCRdb's copy keeps in-frame clones and lacks some. Among about 200,000 clones, about 82% were seen once, and the ten largest hold 10%. Sequenced: peripheral blood. V usage is TRBV18 and J usage is TRBJ1-3; a weak D match, TRBD1 (5 bases). The receptor was derived from a woman over 75 with acute or convalescent COVID-19. The CDR3 bases are TGTGCCAGCTCACCATATAGGACATCCCCCGATAACACCATATATTTT. It yields the protein CASSPYRTSPDNTIYF.